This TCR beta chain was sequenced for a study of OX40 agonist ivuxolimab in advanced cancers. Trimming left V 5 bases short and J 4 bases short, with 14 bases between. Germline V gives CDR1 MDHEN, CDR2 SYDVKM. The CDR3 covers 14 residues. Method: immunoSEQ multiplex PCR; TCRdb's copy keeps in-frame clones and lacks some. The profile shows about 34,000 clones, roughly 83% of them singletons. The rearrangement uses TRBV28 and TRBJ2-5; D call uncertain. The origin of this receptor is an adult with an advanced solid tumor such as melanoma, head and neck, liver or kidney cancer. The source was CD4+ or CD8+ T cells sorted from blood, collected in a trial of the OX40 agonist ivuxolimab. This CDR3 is CASSPPGPSETQYF. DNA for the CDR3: TGTGCCAGCAGTCCCCCTGGGCCGTCAGAGACCCAGTACTTC.